Following are 28 T cell receptor beta chains from one sample sequenced in a study of vaccination effects on CD4 cells after COVID-19. Using immunoSEQ multiplex PCR, the repertoire was profiled, and TCRdb retains in-frame clones only, with some absent. The sample has about 73,000 clones, 78% seen once. Antigens for these TCRs are unknown. Within the ViraFEST assay, antigen-specific CD4+ T cells underwent expansion with viral peptide pools prior to sequencing. A 10-day culture period preceded the isolation of CD4+ T cells. The healthy vaccine recipients, who had no prior SARS-CoV-2 infection, showed negative nucleocapsid antibodies. The input for sequencing was CD4+ T cells from PBMCs cultured with SARS-CoV-2 spike peptides, taken before COVID-19 vaccination. All receptors derive from a human donor who received a COVID-19 vaccine.

This chain connects TRBV6-5 to TRBJ1-2; D may be TRBD1 (5 bases). Germline CDR1 is MNHEY and CDR2 is SVGAGI. The CDR3 covers 12 residues. V gave up 6 bases and J gave up 2 bases, with 7 bases separating them. CDR3 nucleotides: TGTGCCAGCAGGACAGAGAACTATGGCTACACCTTC. Amino acids: CASRTENYGYTF.

This chain connects TRBV3-1 (or the pseudogene TRBV3-2) to TRBJ2-5; D possibly corresponds to TRBD1 (5 bases). V gave up 6 bases and J gave up 4 bases, with 12 bases separating them. Germline-derived CDR1 and CDR2 are LGHDT and YNNKEL (reference sequence). The CDR3 has 13 residues. The CDR3 coding sequence is TGTGCCAGCAGACGCGGACAAGTAGAGACCCAGTACTTC. It translates to CASRRGQVETQYF.

The rearrangement links TRBV10-3 to TRBJ1-1; TRBD1 matches 7 bases. V lost 0 bases and J lost 4; bases outside the gene matches: 5. This CDR3 region has 15 residues. Germline assignment: CDR1 ENHRY and CDR2 SYGVKD. CDR3 loop: CAISESRDRLTEAFF. CDR3 nucleotides: TGTGCCATCAGTGAGTCGAGGGACAGACTCACTGAAGCTTTCTTT.

This clone was observed once. The chain uses TRBV24-1 and TRBJ2-2; 7 nucleotides agree with TRBD1. Trimming at V came to 10 bases and at J to 3 bases, leaving 10 bases not matched to a gene. The CDR3 runs to 15 residues. Germline values: CDR1 KGHDR, CDR2 SFDVKD. Here the CDR3 reads CATQPRQGYTGELFF. For the CDR3, the DNA is TGTGCCACACAACCCCGACAGGGATACACCGGGGAGCTGTTTTTT.

This chain connects TRBV25-1 to TRBJ1-2; 7 bases align to TRBD1. This CDR3 contains 13 residues. CDR1 MGHDK and CDR2 SYGVNS come from the germline V gene. The junction had 3 bases not matched to a gene; V was cut back by 6 bases and J by 2 bases. CDR3 DNA sequence: TGTGCCAGCAGGGGACAGCCAAACTATGGCTACACCTTC. Amino acids: CASRGQPNYGYTF.

V is TRBV28 and J is TRBJ1-1; D perhaps matches TRBD1 (5 bases). V shed 3 bases and J shed 6 bases, with 20 bases lying between them. Germline CDR1 and CDR2: MDHEN and SYDVKM. This CDR3 comprises 16 residues. CDR3 residues: CASSFVRGSSVAEAFF. CDR3 nucleotide sequence: TGTGCCAGCAGTTTCGTACGGGGGTCGAGTGTCGCTGAAGCTTTCTTT.

The rearrangement joins TRBV6-5 to TRBJ2-3; a possible D gene is TRBD1 (6 bases). The ends were cut back, 4 bases at V and 2 bases at J, with 13 bases in the middle. CDR1 is MNHEY, CDR2 SVGAGI, per germline. This CDR3 contains 15 residues. As DNA, the CDR3 is TGTGCCAGCAGTTCCCAGGGGACATACACAGATACGCAGTATTTT. Its protein product is CASSSQGTYTDTQYF.

The CDR3 sequence: CASSFSSGGLDNEQFF. CDR3 bases: TGTGCCAGCAGCTTTTCTAGCGGGGGGTTGGACAATGAGCAGTTCTTC. This chain uses TRBV7-2 with TRBJ2-1; 11 nucleotides align to TRBD2. This CDR3 spans 16 amino acids. V shed 3 bases, J shed 5 bases, and the junction held 6 bases outside the gene matches. CDR1 is SGHTA and CDR2 is FQGNSA in the germline V gene.

The chain links TRBV4-3 to TRBJ2-1; D could derive from TRBD1 or TRBD2 (5 bases each). Trimming cost V 0 bases and J 4 bases, with 13 bases left between them. The CDR3 sequence is 16 residues long. Germline V lookup: CDR1 LGHNA, CDR2 YSLEER. CDR3 nucleotides: TGCGCCAGCAGCCAAGACTCCTGGTGGGGGTACAATGAGCAGTTCTTC. It encodes CASSQDSWWGYNEQFF.

J is TRBJ2-7 and V is TRBV23-1, with 10 bases matching TRBD1. TRBV23-1 falls under the ORF class, with uncertain function. J lost 11 bases, V lost 8 bases, and 3 bases had no gene match. CDR3 length: 10 amino acids. The CDR3 here is CASQDRGEYV. CDR3 nucleotides: TGCGCCAGCCAGGACAGGGGGGAGTACGTC.

The rearrangement uses TRBV5-4 and TRBJ2-5; D remains ambiguous. The CDR3 has 14 residues. Trimming shortened V by 5 bases and J by 1 base, and 12 bases separated the two germline ends. CDR1 and CDR2 (germline): SGHNT, YYREEE (reference sequence). CDR3 nucleotide sequence: TGTGCCAGCAGTCGGGCCCTGGGCCAAGAGACCCAGTACTTC. This gives the protein CASSRALGQETQYF.

This chain connects TRBV5-1 to TRBJ1-4; D possibly corresponds to TRBD1 (6 bases). The CDR3 sequence is 14 residues long. V was trimmed by 6 bases and J by 5 bases, leaving 14 bases between them. Germline-derived CDR1 and CDR2 are SGHRS and YFSETQ. CDR3 amino acids: CASTVGGANEKLFF. CDR3 in DNA: TGCGCCAGCACCGTAGGGGGGGCGAATGAAAAACTGTTTTTT.

The rearrangement joins TRBV27 to TRBJ2-1, with TRBD2 identical over 15 bases. Germline V lookup: CDR1 MNHEY, CDR2 SMNVEV (reference sequence). V was clipped by 5 bases and J by 13 bases; unmatched bases: 9. This CDR3 is built from 15 residues. The CDR3 nucleotides read TGTGCCAGCAGTCATAGGACTAGCGGGGGGGACAGTCAGTTCTTC. It is translated as CASSHRTSGGDSQFF.

The rearrangement joins TRBV18 to TRBJ2-5; weak D call: TRBD1 (6 bases). V was cut by 5 bases and J by 5 bases, with 15 bases left in between. Germline loops: CDR1 KGHSH, CDR2 LQKENI. This CDR3 contains 14 residues. CDR3 nucleotide sequence: TGTGCCAGCTCAGGGCCAGGGGAACGGGAGACCCAGTACTTC. As protein: CASSGPGERETQYF.

V usage is TRBV19 and J usage is TRBJ2-2, with a tentative D call TRBD2 (6 bases). The ends were cut back, 3 bases at V and 0 bases at J, with 14 bases in the middle. The V gene's germline CDR1 is LNHDA and CDR2 SQIVND (reference sequence). The CDR3 totals 17 residues. CDR3 loop: CASSILAGHANTGELFF. The CDR3 nucleotides read TGTGCCAGTAGTATTCTTGCGGGGCACGCGAACACCGGGGAGCTGTTTTTT.

This sequence joins TRBV11-2 and TRBJ2-1; D not certain. Germline V lookup: CDR1 SGHAT, CDR2 FQNNGV. This CDR3 has 15 amino acids. V lost 6 bases and J lost 6, with 18 bases in between. The CDR3 region has the DNA TGTGCCAGCAGGACGATCGCCCTGATGGGCAATGAGCAGTTCTTC. This translates into CASRTIALMGNEQFF.

The chain joins TRBV7-9 to TRBJ2-5, with 9 bases aligning to TRBD2. CDR3 size: 16 residues. V lost 5 bases and J lost 5; bases outside the gene matches: 12. CDR1 and CDR2 (germline): SEHNR, FQNEAQ (reference sequence). CDR3 region: CASSPLAGGPRETQYF. DNA of the CDR3: TGTGCCAGCAGCCCCCTCGCGGGGGGGCCGAGGGAGACCCAGTACTTC.

The chain links TRBV29-1 to TRBJ1-2; 7 bases agree with TRBD1. V lost 1 base to trimming and J lost 4 bases; unmatched junction nucleotides: 12. The CDR3 is 16 amino acids. Germline CDR1 reads SQVTM; CDR2 reads ANQGSEA. The CDR3 here is CSVEALTKTGSYGYTF. The CDR3 region has the DNA TGCAGCGTTGAAGCCCTTACTAAGACAGGGAGCTATGGCTACACCTTC.

The rearrangement joins TRBV28 to TRBJ1-2; possible D gene TRBD1, 5 bases. V was clipped by 4 bases and J by 1 base, with 22 bases between them. Germline CDR1 MDHEN, CDR2 SYDVKM. This CDR3 spans 18 amino acids. The CDR3 is CASSSPGTPKRGNYGYTF. The CDR3 DNA reads TGTGCCAGCAGTTCACCCGGGACCCCCAAGAGGGGTAACTATGGCTACACCTTC.

CDR3 protein: CATSDPGQGFNEQFF. The CDR3 DNA reads as TGTGCCACCAGTGACCCGGGACAGGGCTTCAATGAGCAGTTCTTC. The chain has TRBV24-1 and TRBJ2-1; 9 nucleotides align to TRBD1. The V gene's germline CDR1 is KGHDR and CDR2 SFDVKD. The CDR3 is 15 amino acids. Unmatched junction bases numbered 6, after V lost 4 bases and J lost 6 bases.

This sequence joins TRBV21-1 and TRBJ2-1; the DNA was not compared with TRBD2, the D call given in the table. TRBV21-1 counts as a pseudogene. There are 17 residues in the CDR3. This chain's CDR3 is CASSKVEPGGGYNEQFF. CDR3 DNA: TGTGCCAGCAGCAAAGTTGAGCCCGGGGGGGGCTACAATGAGCAGTTCTTC.

This clone was counted a single time. The chain joins TRBV5-1 to TRBJ1-1; D is uncertain. Trimming left V 1 base short and J 1 base short, with 8 bases between. CDR1 and CDR2 from the germline V gene are SGHRS and YFSETQ. The CDR3 is 14 residues long. The CDR3 bases are TGCGCCAGCAGCTTGCAGGTCGCGAACACTGAAGCTTTCTTT. Its protein product is CASSLQVANTEAFF.

This clone was recorded a few times. The genes are TRBV7-2 and TRBJ2-7; D is perhaps TRBD1 or TRBD2 (6 bases each). Germline CDR1 and CDR2: SGHTA and FQGNSA. The CDR3 is 15 residues long. Trimming stripped 4 bases from V and 1 base from J, with 14 bases between. CDR3 nucleotide sequence: TGTGCCAGCAGCTGGGGGGCTGACCGATCCTACGAGCAGTACGTC. It yields the protein CASSWGADRSYEQYV.

The CDR3 bases are TGTGCCAGCAGTTTGCGTAATGAGCAGTTCTTC. Translated, it gives CASSLRNEQFF. The chain recombines TRBV12-3 or TRBV12-4 with TRBJ2-1, with unresolved D. There are 11 residues in the CDR3. V lost 3 bases and J 7 bases, leaving 4 bases between the germline ends.

The chain joins TRBV16 to TRBJ1-5; D is unresolved. The germline V gene encodes CDR1 KGHSY and CDR2 FQNENV. The CDR3 consists of 16 residues. The V end lost 2 bases, the J end lost 1 base, and 12 bases lay between the germline ends. The DNA for the CDR3 is TGTGCCAGCAGCCAAATTGTCACAGCGAGCAATCAGCCCCAGCATTTT. This sequence encodes CASSQIVTASNQPQHF. Combining the CDR3 with reference TRBV16 and TRBJ1-5 gives the whole variable domain GEEVAQTPKHLVRGEGQKAKLYCAPIKGHSYVFWYQQVLKNEFKFLISFQNENVFDETGMPKERFSAKCLPNSPCSLEIQATKLEDSAVYFCASSQIVTASNQPQHFGDGTRLSIL.

There are a few counts of this clone. This chain links TRBV10-3 with TRBJ2-3, with 7 positions matching TRBD2. This CDR3 comprises 16 residues. The junction had 6 bases not matched to a gene; V was cut back by 0 bases and J by 3 bases. CDR1 is ENHRY and CDR2 is SYGVKD in the germline V gene. CDR3 region: CAISESGPGGTDTQYF. DNA of the CDR3: TGTGCCATCAGTGAGTCGGGCCCCGGGGGGACAGATACGCAGTATTTT.

In DNA, the CDR3 is TGTGCCAGCAGCGTATCTAGGACCCCCGTGAACTGTTACGAGCAGTACGTC. This translates into CASSVSRTPVNCYEQYV. The chain couples TRBV3-1 (or the pseudogene TRBV3-2) to TRBJ2-7; no firm D call. Trimming removed 5 bases from V and 4 bases from J, with 24 bases in between. From germline, CDR1 is LGHDT and CDR2 YNNKEL (reference sequence). The CDR3 runs 17 residues.

The V and J genes are TRBV7-7 and TRBJ1-1; TRBD1 matches 9 bases. The CDR3 consists of 17 residues. Germline V CDR1 and CDR2: SSHAT, FNYEAQ (reference sequence). V was clipped by 5 bases and J by 0 bases; unmatched bases: 10. For the CDR3, the DNA is TGTGCCAGCAGCAATATGCGGACAGGGGCGGTGAACACTGAAGCTTTCTTT. The encoded protein is CASSNMRTGAVNTEAFF.